This T cell receptor (beta chain) comes out of a study of regulatory T cells in long-lasting Graves disease (dated by TCRdb to about 2021). In terms of the full investigation: Antithyroid drugs had been taken for less than 3 months by newly diagnosed Graves' disease patients. This study used TCR sequencing and RNA sequencing of peripheral blood to compare persistent Graves' disease patients against newly diagnosed Graves' disease patients. The study was registered as a clinical trial and conducted in China. TCR sequencing covered some 13 persistent and approximately 20 newly diagnosed Graves' disease patients, some 35 samples in total.

The germline V gene encodes CDR1 MDHEN and CDR2 SYDVKM. The CDR3 holds 13 amino acids from the cysteine to the phenylalanine. The kept DNA is CDR3 alone, 39 bases in frame from the first base. Trimming costs V 8 bases and J 6 bases, and their ends lie 13 bases apart. Interpreted using the paper, the time point label stands for: newly diagnosed GD, antithyroid drugs for less than 3 months. For both TCR sequencing and RNA sequencing, RNA was extracted from PBMCs using TRIzol. The diagnosis of Graves' disease was made according to American Thyroid Association guidelines. Patients for the study were recruited at an endocrinology department in Xi'an, China. From each patient, about 8.9 milliliters of peripheral blood was collected into an EDTA anticoagulant tube. Ficoll Paque Plus density gradient separation was used to isolate PBMCs, and no additional T cell sorting was done. An Agilent 2100 Bioanalyzer and agarose gel were used to check RNA quality, while a NanoDrop 2000 measured RNA concentration.

Overall results and qualifications from the work: Persistent disease showed preferential use of TRBV28, TRBJ1-2 and TRBJ2-5, whereas newly diagnosed disease favored TRBV20-1 and TRBJ2-1. Only peripheral blood was studied, because thyroid tissue, the primary lesion, was inaccessible. Sequencing and analysis were restricted to the TCR beta chain. Persistent patients shared more public clonotypes among themselves (2,741) than newly diagnosed patients did (approximately 900). The authors noted that the small sample size was a limitation that may lower accuracy. Persistent Graves' disease patients showed lower TCR Shannon entropy and fewer highly expanded clones than newly diagnosed patients, suggesting clonal expansion.

Library preparation used multiplex PCR. The sequencer was an Illumina HiSeq 4000. TCR beta libraries were built with iRepertoire HTBI primers and Arm-PCR amplification of CDR3 regions. Gel purification was performed on PCR products prior to sequencing. The original methods were these. A total of around 59 TRBV and some 15 TRBJ segments were identified across samples and were used for gene usage analysis of CDR3 amino acid clonotypes. Filtered high-quality paired reads were merged into contigs using COPE and FqMerger. BLAST was used to align contigs to the IMGT TRBV, TRBD and TRBJ reference genes, and CDR3 was defined following IMGT. Any clonotype with a frequency above 0.1% was counted as a highly expanded clone. Repertoire diversity was measured by Shannon entropy, and V-J evenness by the Gini coefficient. A clonotype was considered public if more than one individual shared it. TCRdb trimmed public reads at Q25 via fastp, called clones via MiXCR and kept in-frame beta chains. Entries that share a CDR3 protein sequence are merged under the most common genes and DNA. Here the V and J calls rest on TCRdb's processing, not on the authors' analysis. This sample holds fewer than 350,000 distinct CDR3 sequences; 15% to 20% were observed only once. Clones ranked in the top ten supply more than 30% of the sample.

Details on this clonotype: The antigen it binds to is not known. No clone much larger than this one lies a single base away; base qualities are absent.

This receptor chain uses TRBV28 and TRBJ2-2; a confident D gene designation cannot be given. The clonotype originates from a female donor with Graves disease. The specimen was peripheral blood mononuclear cells (PBMCs), collected at new diagnosis, from a patient treated with antithyroid drugs. In nucleotide form, the sequence is TGTGCCAGCGGAACCCACGAGCCCGGGGAGCTGTTTTTT. Translated, this gives CASGTHEPGELFF.